These 11 T cell receptor beta chains were all obtained from the same sample, sequenced in a study of T cell responses to AZD1222 COVID-19 vaccine. Measured with immunoSEQ multiplex PCR; TCRdb has only the in-frame clones, and not every one. Seen here are roughly 150,000 clones, 85% to 95% observed once, and the top ten hold just over 5%. The sequencing used peripheral blood, collected 28 days after the second AZD1222 dose. All receptors derive from an adult who received the AZD1222 COVID-19 vaccine.

This chain connects TRBV7-3 to TRBJ2-1; possibly TRBD1 or TRBD2 for D (5 bases each). In germline, CDR1 is SGHTA, CDR2 FQGTGA. The CDR3 runs to 18 residues. V shed 2 bases and J shed 4 bases, with 21 bases lying between them. For the CDR3, the DNA is TGTGCCAGCAGCTTAGGTTATGGGGTGGGGACGGCTTACAATGAGCAGTTCTTC. Its protein product is CASSLGYGVGTAYNEQFF. Full variable domain (missing parts from reference TRBV7-3 and TRBJ2-1): GAGVSQTPSNKVTEKGKYVELRCDPISGHTALYWYRQSLGQGPEFLIYFQGTGAADDSGLPNDRFFAVRPEGSVSTLKIQRTERGDSAVYLCASSLGYGVGTAYNEQFFGPGTRLTVL.

V and J are TRBV5-1 and TRBJ2-7; D possibly corresponds to TRBD2 (6 bases). The CDR3 has 15 residues. Looked up from germline, CDR1 is SGHRS and CDR2 is YFSETQ. Trimming shortened V by 5 bases and J by 0 bases, and 15 bases separated the two germline ends. The CDR3 loop reads CASRPGLRSSYEQYF. The CDR3 region has the DNA TGCGCCAGCAGACCGGGACTGAGGAGCTCCTACGAGCAGTACTTC.

The chain couples TRBV24-1 to TRBJ1-4; D is ambiguous. The CDR3 has 15 amino acids. CDR1 and CDR2 from the germline V gene are KGHDR and SFDVKD. Trimming removed 6 bases at V and 5 bases at J, with 15 bases between. CDR3 in amino acids: CATSPRGGSNEKLFF. The CDR3 coding sequence is TGTGCCACCAGTCCCCGTGGAGGCTCCAATGAAAAACTGTTTTTT.

The V and J genes are TRBV21-1 and TRBJ2-2; the table gives TRBD1 as D, unverified against the DNA. TRBV21-1 is a pseudogene segment. The CDR3 has 16 amino acids. The CDR3 DNA reads TGTGCCAGCAGCTTGGGGACAGGCTGGAACACCGGGGAGCTGTTTTTT. This sequence encodes CASSLGTGWNTGELFF.

In nucleotides, the CDR3 is TGTGCCTGGGACAGAATTTCGAATTCACCCCTCCACTTT. It codes for CAWDRISNSPLHF. This sequence joins TRBV30 and TRBJ1-6; possible D gene TRBD1, 5 bases. The CDR3 consists of 13 residues. Trimming removed 5 bases from V and 7 bases from J, with 12 bases in between. The germline V gene has CDR1 GTSNPN and CDR2 SVGIG (reference sequence).

The chain has TRBV7-9 and TRBJ2-3; no clear D. Germline V lookup: CDR1 SEHNR, CDR2 FQNEAQ (reference sequence). The CDR3 covers 14 residues. Trimming removed 6 bases at V and 5 bases at J, with 15 bases between. CDR3 in amino acids: CASRNGFVEDTQYF. DNA for the CDR3: TGTGCCAGCAGGAACGGGTTCGTGGAAGATACGCAGTATTTT.

The chain links TRBV19 to TRBJ1-1; D unclear. Germline V lookup: CDR1 LNHDA, CDR2 SQIVND (reference sequence). The CDR3 totals 13 residues. The ends were cut back, 7 bases at V and 7 bases at J, with 16 bases in the middle. The CDR3 nucleotides read TGTGCCAGTAATACGGGGTATAGCTTTGAAGCTTTCTTT. Encoded protein: CASNTGYSFEAFF. Supplemented by reference TRBV19 and TRBJ1-1, the full variable domain reads DGGITQSPKYLFRKEGQNVTLSCEQNLNHDAMYWYRQDPGQGLRLIYYSQIVNDFQKGDIAEGYSVSREKKESFPLTVTSAQKNPTAFYLCASNTGYSFEAFFGQGTRLTVV.

V usage is TRBV7-8 and J usage is TRBJ2-1, with D possibly TRBD2 on 5 matching bases. Trimming left V 4 bases short and J 8 bases short, with 18 bases between. The length of the CDR3 is 15 residues. The germline V gene has CDR1 SGHVS and CDR2 FQNEAQ. CDR3 sequence (DNA): TGTGCCAGCAGCTCGTCCCGGGATTTGTTATATGAGCAGTTCTTC. Its protein product is CASSSSRDLLYEQFF.

V and J are TRBV3-1 (or the pseudogene TRBV3-2) and TRBJ2-1; D might be TRBD2 (5 bases). CDR3 length: 16 residues. Looked up from germline, CDR1 is LGHDT and CDR2 is YNNKEL (reference sequence). Trimming took 6 bases from V and 0 from J, leaving 15 bases between them. CDR3 coding DNA: TGTGCCAGCAGTTACCTACTAGGGAGCTCCTACAATGAGCAGTTCTTC. Residues: CASSYLLGSSYNEQFF.

This chain connects TRBV14 to TRBJ2-2, with TRBD2 matching over 8 bases. The CDR3 has 16 amino acids. Germline-derived CDR1 and CDR2 are SGHDN and FVKESK. V was pared by 4 bases and J by 6 bases, with 10 bases of the junction left unmatched. The CDR3 is CASSPLAGGGSGELFF. The CDR3 coding sequence is TGTGCCAGCAGCCCCCTAGCGGGTGGAGGGTCCGGGGAGCTGTTTTTT.

The V and J genes are TRBV11-2 and TRBJ1-6; D is possibly TRBD1 (6 bases). This CDR3 is 15 amino acids long. The V end lost 1 base, the J end lost 10 bases, and 14 bases lay between the germline ends. Per germline, CDR1 SGHAT and CDR2 FQNNGV. The chain's CDR3 is CASSLVTQGMSPLHF. CDR3 nucleotide sequence: TGTGCCAGCAGCTTAGTCACGCAGGGGATGTCACCCCTCCACTTT.